The source of this TCR beta chain is a study of post-analysis software for immune sequencing data. This clonotype came up a few times. Its antigen is unidentified. Per the germline V gene, CDR1 is SGHRS and CDR2 is YFSETQ. Trimming took off 6 bases at V and 1 base at J, with 9 bases between the two ends. The CDR3 consists of 13 residues. The TCR beta cDNA libraries carried unique molecular identifiers. T cells numbering about 0.85 to 11 million yielded cDNA molecules that totaled roughly 500,000. One entry per CDR3 protein results from TCRdb running MiXCR on the PCR reads. The sample shows hundreds of thousands of distinct CDR3 sequences, about 27% of them seen only once. Findings of the study overall: Elevated frequency relative to controls characterized several TRBV segments in patients, TRBV5-6, TRBV5-1 and TRBV20-1 among them.

The receptor comes from a girl aged 5-17 years with multiple sclerosis. V gene TRBV5-1 combines with J gene TRBJ2-3; no reliable D call. The specimen was blood. The CDR3 sequence is CASMAERTDTQYF. CDR3 coding DNA: TGCGCCAGCATGGCTGAACGCACAGATACGCAGTATTTT.